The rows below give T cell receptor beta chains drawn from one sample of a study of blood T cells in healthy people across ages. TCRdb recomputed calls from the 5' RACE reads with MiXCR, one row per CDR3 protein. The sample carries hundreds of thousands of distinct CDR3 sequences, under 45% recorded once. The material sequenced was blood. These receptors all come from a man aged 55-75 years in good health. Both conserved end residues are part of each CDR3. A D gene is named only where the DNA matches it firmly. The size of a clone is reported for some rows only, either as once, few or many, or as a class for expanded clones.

CDR3nt: TGCAGTGCTTCCGACGGTTCGGAAAATACGCAGTATTTT
CDR3aa: CSASDGSENTQYF
d_gene: -
j_gene: TRBJ2-3
v_gene: TRBV20-1
abundance: few

CDR3nt: TGCAGTGCGCGCGGGAAGTCAATAAGGGGACTACAAAAGACCCAGTACTTC
CDR3aa: CSARGKSIRGLQKTQYF
d_gene: TRBD2
j_gene: TRBJ2-5
v_gene: TRBV20-1
abundance: -

CDR3nt: TGTGCCAGCCAGGAGGGATTGTGGGATACGCAGTATTTT
CDR3aa: CASQEGLWDTQYF
d_gene: -
j_gene: TRBJ2-3
v_gene: TRBV7-2
abundance: -

CDR3nt: TGTGCCAGCAGCGTAGGATGGGACGGGGCTTCTGGAAACACCATATATTTT
CDR3aa: CASSVGWDGASGNTIYF
d_gene: -
j_gene: TRBJ1-3
v_gene: TRBV9
abundance: -

CDR3nt: TGCAGCGTACGACAGGTTTTAGACGAGCAGTTCTTC
CDR3aa: CSVRQVLDEQFF
d_gene: -
j_gene: TRBJ2-1
v_gene: TRBV29-1
abundance: -

CDR3nt: TGTGCCAGCAGCTTAGCTTTACGGACCAAAAACATTCAGTACTTC
CDR3aa: CASSLALRTKNIQYF
d_gene: -
j_gene: TRBJ2-4
v_gene: TRBV7-2
abundance: -

CDR3nt: TGTGCCAGCAGCTTAGTTCCGAGGTCTAACTATGGCTACACCTTC
CDR3aa: CASSLVPRSNYGYTF
d_gene: -
j_gene: TRBJ1-2
v_gene: TRBV7-2
abundance: -

CDR3nt: TGTGCCAGCAGATTGAAACGGAACACTGAAGCTTTCTTT
CDR3aa: CASRLKRNTEAFF
d_gene: -
j_gene: TRBJ1-1
v_gene: TRBV11-2
abundance: -

CDR3nt: TGTGCCAGCAGTTACTCGAGGCATAGTAGGGCGTTTAATTCACCCCTCCACTTT
CDR3aa: CASSYSRHSRAFNSPLHF
d_gene: -
j_gene: TRBJ1-6
v_gene: TRBV6-5
abundance: -

CDR3nt: TGTGCCAGCACTAGGTTAACAGATACGCAGTATTTT
CDR3aa: CASTRLTDTQYF
d_gene: -
j_gene: TRBJ2-3
v_gene: TRBV2
abundance: -

CDR3nt: TGTGCCAGCAGACCCGAGGGCAGGAAAGGCACTGAAGCTTTCTTT
CDR3aa: CASRPEGRKGTEAFF
d_gene: -
j_gene: TRBJ1-1
v_gene: TRBV6-6
abundance: -

CDR3nt: TGTGCCAGCAGTTTATTTCTTAGCGGGGGGCTTTACAATGAGCAGTTCTTC
CDR3aa: CASSLFLSGGLYNEQFF
d_gene: TRBD2
j_gene: TRBJ2-1
v_gene: TRBV28
abundance: -

CDR3nt: TGCGCCAGCAGCTTGGAGGCAGGGGGTACTATGACAGATACGCAGTATTTT
CDR3aa: CASSLEAGGTMTDTQYF
d_gene: TRBD1
j_gene: TRBJ2-3
v_gene: TRBV5-1
abundance: few

CDR3nt: TGCAGTGCTAGAGAGCAGGGTAAACCCTACGAGCAGTACTTC
CDR3aa: CSAREQGKPYEQYF
d_gene: -
j_gene: TRBJ2-7
v_gene: TRBV20-1
abundance: -

CDR3nt: TGTGCCAGCAGACCGGGACAGTACCTCCCTAACTATGGCTACACCTTC
CDR3aa: CASRPGQYLPNYGYTF
d_gene: TRBD1
j_gene: TRBJ1-2
v_gene: TRBV6-5
abundance: few

CDR3nt: TGCAGTGCCCACCTCTTTTCGCAAGAGACCCAGTACTTC
CDR3aa: CSAHLFSQETQYF
d_gene: -
j_gene: TRBJ2-5
v_gene: TRBV20-1
abundance: few

CDR3nt: TGTGCCACCAGTGTCGGGGGAAATCAGCCCCAGCATTTT
CDR3aa: CATSVGGNQPQHF
d_gene: -
j_gene: TRBJ1-5
v_gene: TRBV24-1
abundance: few

CDR3nt: TGTGCCAGCAGTACGACTAGCGGGCAGAGCTCCTACAATGAGCAGTTCTTC
CDR3aa: CASSTTSGQSSYNEQFF
d_gene: TRBD2
j_gene: TRBJ2-1
v_gene: TRBV12-3/TRBV12-4
abundance: few

CDR3nt: TGCGCCAGCAGCCAAGATCGAGCGGGAGTTTCTACGAGAAATGAGCAGTTCTTC
CDR3aa: CASSQDRAGVSTRNEQFF
d_gene: TRBD2
j_gene: TRBJ2-1
v_gene: TRBV4-1
abundance: many

CDR3nt: TGCGCCAGCAGCCAAGGGGACAGGGAAAACCCCTACGAGCAGTACTTC
CDR3aa: CASSQGDRENPYEQYF
d_gene: TRBD1
j_gene: TRBJ2-7
v_gene: TRBV4-3
abundance: -

CDR3nt: TGCGCCAGCAGCTTGTTAGACGGAGATACGCAGTATTTT
CDR3aa: CASSLLDGDTQYF
d_gene: -
j_gene: TRBJ2-3
v_gene: TRBV5-1
abundance: -

CDR3nt: TGTGCCAGCAGCCAAAGACTAGCGGGACTTCCCCACGAGCAGTACTTC
CDR3aa: CASSQRLAGLPHEQYF
d_gene: TRBD2
j_gene: TRBJ2-7
v_gene: TRBV3-1
abundance: -

CDR3nt: TGTGCCAGCAGCTTCACCGGGGAGAATGAAAAACTGTTTTTT
CDR3aa: CASSFTGENEKLFF
d_gene: -
j_gene: TRBJ1-4
v_gene: TRBV7-9
abundance: few

CDR3nt: TGTGCCAGCAGTCTAGGGTGGGGCACAGATACGCAGTATTTT
CDR3aa: CASSLGWGTDTQYF
d_gene: -
j_gene: TRBJ2-3
v_gene: TRBV12-3/TRBV12-4
abundance: -

CDR3nt: TGCAGTGCTAGAGAAGGGTCAGCGGGGGGTATTAATGAGCAGTACTTC
CDR3aa: CSAREGSAGGINEQYF
d_gene: TRBD2
j_gene: TRBJ2-7
v_gene: TRBV20-1
abundance: -